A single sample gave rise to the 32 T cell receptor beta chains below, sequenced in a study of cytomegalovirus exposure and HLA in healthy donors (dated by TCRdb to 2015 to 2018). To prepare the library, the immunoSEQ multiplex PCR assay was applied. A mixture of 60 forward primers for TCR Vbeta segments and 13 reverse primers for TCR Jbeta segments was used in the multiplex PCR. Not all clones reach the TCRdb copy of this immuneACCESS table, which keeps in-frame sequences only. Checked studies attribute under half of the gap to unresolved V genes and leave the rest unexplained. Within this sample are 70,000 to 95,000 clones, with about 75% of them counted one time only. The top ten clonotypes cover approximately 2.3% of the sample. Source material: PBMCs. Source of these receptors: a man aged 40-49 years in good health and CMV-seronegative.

The CDR3 bases are TGTGCCAGCAGCCCCCAACAGGGGGTAGCGGGAAACACCATATATTTT. Translation: CASSPQQGVAGNTIYF. The chain couples TRBV7-9 to TRBJ1-3, with TRBD1 matching over 8 bases. V lost 5 bases, J lost 4 bases, and 10 bases stayed unmatched. This CDR3 is 16 amino acids long. The V gene's germline CDR1 is SEHNR and CDR2 FQNEAQ (reference sequence).

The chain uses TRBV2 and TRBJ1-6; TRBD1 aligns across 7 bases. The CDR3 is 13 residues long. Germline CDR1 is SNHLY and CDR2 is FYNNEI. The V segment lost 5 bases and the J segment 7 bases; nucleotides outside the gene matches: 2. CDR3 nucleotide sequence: TGTGCCAGCAGTCCGGGACAGAATTCACCCCTCCACTTT. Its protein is CASSPGQNSPLHF.

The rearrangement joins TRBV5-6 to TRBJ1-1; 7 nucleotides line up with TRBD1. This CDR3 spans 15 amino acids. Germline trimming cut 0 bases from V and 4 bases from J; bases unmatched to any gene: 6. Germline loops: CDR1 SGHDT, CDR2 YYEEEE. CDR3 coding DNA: TGTGCCAGCAGCTTGGAGAGGGGGCTGGCCACTGAAGCTTTCTTT. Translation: CASSLERGLATEAFF.

The DNA for the CDR3 is TGTGCCAGCAGTTTATCGAGGGGGCGGAAAACCAATCAGCCCCAGCATTTT. As protein: CASSLSRGRKTNQPQHF. The chain carries TRBV27 and TRBJ1-5; TRBD1 matches at 7 bases. CDR3 length: 17 residues. The J segment lost 3 bases and the V segment lost 0 bases, leaving 8 bases of the junction unmatched. The germline V gene encodes CDR1 MNHEY and CDR2 SMNVEV (reference sequence).

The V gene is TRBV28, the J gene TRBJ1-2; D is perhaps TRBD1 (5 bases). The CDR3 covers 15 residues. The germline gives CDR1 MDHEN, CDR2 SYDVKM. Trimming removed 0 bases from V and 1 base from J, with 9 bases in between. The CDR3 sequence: CASSLWGGVNYGYTF. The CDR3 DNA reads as TGTGCCAGCAGTTTATGGGGGGGGGTTAACTATGGCTACACCTTC.

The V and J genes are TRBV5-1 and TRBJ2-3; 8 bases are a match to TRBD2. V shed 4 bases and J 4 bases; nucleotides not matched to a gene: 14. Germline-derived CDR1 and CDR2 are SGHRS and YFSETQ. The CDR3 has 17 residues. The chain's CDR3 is CASSPRAGVVDSDTQYF. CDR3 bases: TGCGCCAGCAGCCCCAGAGCGGGGGTAGTCGATTCAGATACGCAGTATTTT.

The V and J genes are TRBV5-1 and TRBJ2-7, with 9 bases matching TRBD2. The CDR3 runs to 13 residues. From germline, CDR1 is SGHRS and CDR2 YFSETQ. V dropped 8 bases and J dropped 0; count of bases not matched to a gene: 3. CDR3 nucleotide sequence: TGCGCCAGTCGACTAGCGGACTCCTACGAGCAGTACTTC. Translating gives CASRLADSYEQYF.

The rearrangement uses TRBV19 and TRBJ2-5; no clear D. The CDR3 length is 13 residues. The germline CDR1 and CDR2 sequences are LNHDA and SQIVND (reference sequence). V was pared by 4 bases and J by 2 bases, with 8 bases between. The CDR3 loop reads CASSTLPQETQYF. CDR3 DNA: TGTGCCAGTAGTACACTACCTCAAGAGACCCAGTACTTC. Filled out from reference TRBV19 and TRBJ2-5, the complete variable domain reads DGGITQSPKYLFRKEGQNVTLSCEQNLNHDAMYWYRQDPGQGLRLIYYSQIVNDFQKGDIAEGYSVSREKKESFPLTVTSAQKNPTAFYLCASSTLPQETQYFGPGTRLLVL.

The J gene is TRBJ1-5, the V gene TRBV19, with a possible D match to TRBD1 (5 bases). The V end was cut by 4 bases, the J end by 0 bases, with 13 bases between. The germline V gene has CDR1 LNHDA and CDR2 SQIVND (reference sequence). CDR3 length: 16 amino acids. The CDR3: CASSRGVPYSNQPQHF. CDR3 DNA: TGTGCCAGTAGTAGGGGGGTGCCTTATAGCAATCAGCCCCAGCATTTT.

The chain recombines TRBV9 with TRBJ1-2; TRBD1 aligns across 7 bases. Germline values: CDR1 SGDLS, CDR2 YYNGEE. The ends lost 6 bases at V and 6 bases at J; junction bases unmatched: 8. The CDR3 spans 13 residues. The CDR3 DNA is TGTGCCAGCACCCCGACAGGGTCCCATGGCTACACCTTC. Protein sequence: CASTPTGSHGYTF.

CDR3 amino acids: CASSDPSGIEETQYF. The CDR3 region has the DNA TGTGCCAGCAGTGACCCTAGCGGGATCGAAGAGACCCAGTACTTC. The J gene is TRBJ2-5, the V gene TRBV6-6, with 9 bases fitting TRBD2. CDR1 is MNHNY, CDR2 SVGAGI, per germline (reference sequence). CDR3 length: 15 residues. Unmatched junction bases numbered 7, after V lost 5 bases and J lost 3 bases.

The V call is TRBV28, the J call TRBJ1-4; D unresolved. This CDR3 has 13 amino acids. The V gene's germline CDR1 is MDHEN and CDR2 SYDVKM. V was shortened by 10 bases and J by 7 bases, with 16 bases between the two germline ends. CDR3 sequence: CATRTPRGEKLFF. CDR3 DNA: TGTGCCACCCGGACCCCTCGGGGTGAAAAACTGTTTTTT.

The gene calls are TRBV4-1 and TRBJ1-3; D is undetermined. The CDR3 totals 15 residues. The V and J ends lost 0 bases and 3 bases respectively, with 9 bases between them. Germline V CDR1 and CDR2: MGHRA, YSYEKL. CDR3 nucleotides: TGCGCCAGCAGCCAAGATCCCGGGGTTGGAAACACCATATATTTT. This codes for CASSQDPGVGNTIYF.

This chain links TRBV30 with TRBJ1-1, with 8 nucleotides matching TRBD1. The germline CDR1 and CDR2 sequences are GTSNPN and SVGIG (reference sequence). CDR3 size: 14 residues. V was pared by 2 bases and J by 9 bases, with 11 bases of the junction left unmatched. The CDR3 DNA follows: TGTGCCTGGAGTTTGTCCGCAGGGGGCGAGAAAGCTTTCTTT. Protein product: CAWSLSAGGEKAFF. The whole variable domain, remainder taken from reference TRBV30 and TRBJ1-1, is SQTIHQWPATLVQPVGSPLSLECTVEGTSNPNLYWYRQAAGRGLQLLFYSVGIGQISSEVPQNLSASRPQDRQFILSSKKLLLSDSGFYLCAWSLSAGGEKAFFGQGTRLTVV.

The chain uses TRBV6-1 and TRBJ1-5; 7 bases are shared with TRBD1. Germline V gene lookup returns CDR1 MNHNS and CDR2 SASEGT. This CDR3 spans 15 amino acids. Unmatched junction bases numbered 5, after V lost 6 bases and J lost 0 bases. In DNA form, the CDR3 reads TGTGCCAGCAGGGAGGGACAGAGTAGCAATCAGCCCCAGCATTTT. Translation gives CASREGQSSNQPQHF.

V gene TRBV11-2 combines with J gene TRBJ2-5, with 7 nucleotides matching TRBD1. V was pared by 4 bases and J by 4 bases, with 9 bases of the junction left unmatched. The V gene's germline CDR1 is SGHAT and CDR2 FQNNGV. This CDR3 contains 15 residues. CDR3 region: CASSSFRNRGETQYF. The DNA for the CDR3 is TGTGCCAGCAGCTCCTTCCGGAACAGGGGAGAGACCCAGTACTTC.

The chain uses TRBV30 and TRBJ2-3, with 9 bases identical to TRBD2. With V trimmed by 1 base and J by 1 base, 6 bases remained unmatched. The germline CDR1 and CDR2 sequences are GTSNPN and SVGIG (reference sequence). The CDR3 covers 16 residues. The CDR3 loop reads CAWSAILAGGTDTQYF. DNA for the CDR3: TGTGCCTGGAGTGCTATACTAGCGGGCGGCACAGATACGCAGTATTTT.

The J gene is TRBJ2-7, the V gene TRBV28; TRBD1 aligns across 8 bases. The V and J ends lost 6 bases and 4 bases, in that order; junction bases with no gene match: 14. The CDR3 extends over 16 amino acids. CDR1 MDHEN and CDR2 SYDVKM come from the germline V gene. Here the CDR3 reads CASSPGFGTGGYEQYF. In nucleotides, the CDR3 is TGTGCCAGCAGCCCAGGCTTTGGGACAGGAGGATACGAGCAGTACTTC.

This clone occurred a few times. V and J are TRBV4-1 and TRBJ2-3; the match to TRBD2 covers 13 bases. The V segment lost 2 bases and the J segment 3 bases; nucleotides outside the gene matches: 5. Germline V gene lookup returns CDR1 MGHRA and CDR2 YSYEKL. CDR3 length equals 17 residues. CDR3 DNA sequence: TGCGCCAGCAGCCAACTTCTGGGACTAGCGGGGACAGATACGCAGTATTTT. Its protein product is CASSQLLGLAGTDTQYF.

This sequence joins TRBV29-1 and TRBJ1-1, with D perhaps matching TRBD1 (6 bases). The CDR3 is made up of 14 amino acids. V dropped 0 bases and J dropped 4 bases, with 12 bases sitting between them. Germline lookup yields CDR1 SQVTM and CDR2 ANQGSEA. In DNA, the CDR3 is TGCAGCGTTGAAGAGGGGGGAGGGGGCACTGAAGCTTTCTTT. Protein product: CSVEEGGGGTEAFF.

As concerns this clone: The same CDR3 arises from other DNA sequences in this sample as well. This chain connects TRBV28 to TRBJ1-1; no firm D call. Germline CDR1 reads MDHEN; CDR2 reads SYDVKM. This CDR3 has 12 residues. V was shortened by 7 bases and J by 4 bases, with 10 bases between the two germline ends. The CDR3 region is CASKGGVTEAFF. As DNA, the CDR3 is TGTGCCAGCAAAGGCGGGGTCACTGAAGCTTTCTTT.

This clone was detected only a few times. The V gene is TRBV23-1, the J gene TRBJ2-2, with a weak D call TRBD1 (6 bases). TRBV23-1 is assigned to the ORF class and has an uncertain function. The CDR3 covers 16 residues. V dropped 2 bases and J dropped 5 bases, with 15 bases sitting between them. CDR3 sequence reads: CASSQPTGLRTGELFF. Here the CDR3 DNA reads TGCGCCAGCAGTCAACCTACAGGGCTTAGGACCGGGGAGCTGTTTTTT.

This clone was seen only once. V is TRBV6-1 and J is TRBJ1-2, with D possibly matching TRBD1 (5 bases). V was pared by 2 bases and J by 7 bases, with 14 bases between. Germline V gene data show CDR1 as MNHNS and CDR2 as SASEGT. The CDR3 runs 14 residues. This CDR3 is CASSEQGREAGYTF. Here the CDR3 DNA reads TGTGCCAGCAGTGAACAGGGTAGGGAAGCTGGCTACACCTTC.

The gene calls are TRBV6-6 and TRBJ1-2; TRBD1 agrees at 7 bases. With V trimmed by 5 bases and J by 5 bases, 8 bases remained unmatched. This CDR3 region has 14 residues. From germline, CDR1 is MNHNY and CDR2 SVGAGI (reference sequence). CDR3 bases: TGTGCCAGCAGTAGGGGGCAGGGAGCATATGGCTACACCTTC. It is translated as CASSRGQGAYGYTF.

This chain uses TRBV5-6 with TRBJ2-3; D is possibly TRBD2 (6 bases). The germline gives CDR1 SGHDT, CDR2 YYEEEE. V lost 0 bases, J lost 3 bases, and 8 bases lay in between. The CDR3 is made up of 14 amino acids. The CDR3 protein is CASSLVGTTDTQYF. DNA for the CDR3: TGTGCCAGCAGCTTGGTTGGGACTACAGATACGCAGTATTTT.

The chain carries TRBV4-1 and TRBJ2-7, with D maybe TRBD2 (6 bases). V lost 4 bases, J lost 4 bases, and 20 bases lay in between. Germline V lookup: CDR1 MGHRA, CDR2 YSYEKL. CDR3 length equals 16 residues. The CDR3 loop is CASSLLIGGRGYEQYF. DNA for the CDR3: TGCGCCAGCAGCCTCCTAATCGGGGGTCGGGGATACGAGCAGTACTTC.

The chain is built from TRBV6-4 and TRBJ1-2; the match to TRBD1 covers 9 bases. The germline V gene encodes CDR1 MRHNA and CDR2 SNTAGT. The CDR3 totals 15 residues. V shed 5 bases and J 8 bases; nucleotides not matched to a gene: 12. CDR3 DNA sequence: TGTGCCAGCAGTATCGAAGGACAGGGGCGAGGAGGCTACACCTTC. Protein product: CASSIEGQGRGGYTF.

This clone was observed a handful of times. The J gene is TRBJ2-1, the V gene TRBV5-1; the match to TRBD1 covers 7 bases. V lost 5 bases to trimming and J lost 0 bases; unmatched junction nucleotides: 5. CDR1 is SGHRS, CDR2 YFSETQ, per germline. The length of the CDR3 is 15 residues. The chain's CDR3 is CASRTGSFSYNEQFF. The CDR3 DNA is TGCGCCAGCAGGACAGGGTCCTTCTCCTACAATGAGCAGTTCTTC.

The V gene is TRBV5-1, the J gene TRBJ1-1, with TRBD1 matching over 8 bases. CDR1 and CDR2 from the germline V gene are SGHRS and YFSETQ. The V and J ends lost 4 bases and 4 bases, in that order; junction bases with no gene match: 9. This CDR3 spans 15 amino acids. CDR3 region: CASSTGQGLVTEAFF. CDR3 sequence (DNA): TGCGCCAGCAGCACCGGACAGGGTCTTGTCACTGAAGCTTTCTTT.

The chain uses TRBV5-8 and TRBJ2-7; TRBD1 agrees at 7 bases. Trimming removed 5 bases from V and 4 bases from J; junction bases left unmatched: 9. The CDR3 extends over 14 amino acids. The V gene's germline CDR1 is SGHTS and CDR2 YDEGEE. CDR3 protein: CASRPLGQLYEQYF. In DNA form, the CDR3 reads TGTGCCAGCAGGCCACTGGGACAGCTTTACGAGCAGTACTTC.

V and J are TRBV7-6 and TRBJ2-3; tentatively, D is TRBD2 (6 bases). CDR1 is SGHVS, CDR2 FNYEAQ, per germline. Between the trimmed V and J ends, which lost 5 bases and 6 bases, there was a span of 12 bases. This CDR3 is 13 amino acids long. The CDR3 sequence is CASSMEGYDTQYF. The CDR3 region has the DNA TGTGCCAGCAGCATGGAGGGGTACGATACGCAGTATTTT.

The CDR3 coding sequence is TGTGCCAGTAGGCTGCGAGGGATTCACTCCTACGAGCAGTACTTC. Protein sequence: CASRLRGIHSYEQYF. The V gene is TRBV19, the J gene TRBJ2-7, with a weak D call TRBD2 (5 bases). Germline loops: CDR1 LNHDA, CDR2 SQIVND (reference sequence). This CDR3 contains 15 residues. V lost 6 bases and J lost 0, with 15 bases in between.